This note documents a single T cell receptor (beta chain) sequence. The sample is drawn from a study of blood T cell repertoires in COVID-19. Study information: The United States, Italy and Spain were the sources of the acute and convalescent COVID-19 samples. Sources were T cells, B-cell-depleted T cells, or PBMCs; the material itself was cDNA or gDNA.

In the original workflow: Reference gene primer amplification in the assay estimated nucleated cell counts. Libraries were prepared by immunoSEQ multiplex PCR; TCRdb keeps only in-frame clonotypes and omits some of them. V and J calls and clone size are copied from that table; D and trimming were computed from the DNA. Counted here are approximately 350,000 clones, around 82% occurring once; the ten biggest clones make up under 3%. CDR1 and CDR2 (germline): SGHRS, YFSETQ. The ends lost 2 bases at V and 0 bases at J; junction bases unmatched: 6. This CDR3 has 16 residues. The J gene is TRBJ2-7, the V gene TRBV5-1; 9 bases are a match to TRBD2. The TCR sequence derives from a man aged 25 to 45 with active or convalescent COVID-19. Sequences were obtained from peripheral blood. The CDR3 sequence is CASSLPSGTSSYEQYF. CDR3 nucleotides: TGCGCCAGCAGCTTACCTAGCGGGACCAGCTCCTACGAGCAGTACTTC.